This T cell receptor beta chain was retrieved from a study of CD8 T cells in Susac syndrome. Healthy donors, matched for age and sex, constituted the control group. After extraction with the RNeasy kit, roughly 0.45 to 1 ug of the RNA was reverse transcribed using random hexamers. Across 54 Vbeta and 13 Jbeta, immunoSEQ multiplex PCR amplified TCR beta CDR3. From the immunoSEQ multiplex PCR reads, TCRdb called clonotypes with MiXCR, one entry per CDR3 protein. The repertoire has about 89,000 distinct CDR3 sequences, 90% to 95% of them found once; the top ten carry around 0.34%. The CDR3 is made up of 15 amino acids. Germline CDR1 and CDR2: SEHNR and FQNEAQ (reference sequence). Trimming removed 5 bases from V and 0 bases from J; junction bases left unmatched: 7.

The source of this sequence is a human donor in good health. This chain joins TRBV7-9 and TRBJ2-7, with TRBD1 matching 7 bases. The sequenced sample was CD8+ T cells from PBMCs. The CDR3 sequence: CASSPRAGGSYEQYF. The CDR3 coding sequence is TGTGCCAGCAGCCCGCGGGCAGGGGGCTCCTACGAGCAGTACTTC.